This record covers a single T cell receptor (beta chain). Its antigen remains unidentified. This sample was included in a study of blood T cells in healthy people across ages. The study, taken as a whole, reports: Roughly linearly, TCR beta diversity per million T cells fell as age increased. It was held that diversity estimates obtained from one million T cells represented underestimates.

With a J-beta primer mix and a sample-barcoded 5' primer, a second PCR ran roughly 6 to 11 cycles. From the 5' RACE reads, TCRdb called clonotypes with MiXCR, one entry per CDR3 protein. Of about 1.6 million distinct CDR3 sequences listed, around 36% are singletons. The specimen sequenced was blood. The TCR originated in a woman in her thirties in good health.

CDR3 nucleotides: TGTGCCAGCAGCTGCGCGCAAGAGCGGTTTTGGCAGTATTTT. Its translation is CASSCAQERFWQYF. The chain links TRBV7-9 to TRBJ2-3, with a weak D call TRBD2 (5 bases). The ends were cut back, 4 bases at V and 11 bases at J, with 19 bases in the middle. This CDR3 has 14 amino acids. Germline V gene data show CDR1 as SEHNR and CDR2 as FQNEAQ (reference sequence).